The 2 T cell receptor beta chains below all came from one sample that was sequenced in a study of blood T cell repertoires in COVID-19. Produced via immunoSEQ multiplex PCR; TCRdb's table is partial and in-frame only. The sample holds about 290,000 clones, 89% seen once. Sequenced: peripheral blood. The receptor source for this set is a woman between 40 and 50 years old who had recovered from COVID-19.

This rearrangement joins TRBV27 to TRBJ2-3; the match to TRBD2 covers 7 bases. Trimming removed 6 bases from V and 2 bases from J; junction bases left unmatched: 11. This CDR3 is built from 16 residues. Per the germline V gene, CDR1 is MNHEY and CDR2 is SMNVEV (reference sequence). CDR3 nucleotide sequence: TGTGCCAGCAGGTCAGAGGTAGCGGGTTTCACAGATACGCAGTATTTT. Protein product: CASRSEVAGFTDTQYF.

The chain has TRBV3-1 (or the pseudogene TRBV3-2) and TRBJ1-2, with 11 bases fitting TRBD1. The CDR3 totals 17 residues. CDR1 is LGHDT and CDR2 is YNNKEL in the germline V gene (reference sequence). V was clipped by 4 bases and J by 4 bases; unmatched bases: 11. The DNA for the CDR3 is TGTGCCAGCAGCCTACAAGGACAGGGGGCGCGGGGCTATGGCTACACCTTC. It encodes CASSLQGQGARGYGYTF.